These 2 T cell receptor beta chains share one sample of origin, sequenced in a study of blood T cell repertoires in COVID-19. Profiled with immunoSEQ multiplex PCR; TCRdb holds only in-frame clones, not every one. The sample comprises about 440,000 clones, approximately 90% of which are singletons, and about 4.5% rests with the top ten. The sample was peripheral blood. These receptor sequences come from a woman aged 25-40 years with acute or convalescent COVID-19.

This CDR3 reads CASSYAGQIPEAFF. The CDR3 DNA is TGTGCCAGCAGTTACGCGGGACAGATACCAGAAGCTTTCTTT. The genes are TRBV6-6 and TRBJ1-1; 7 bases are a match to TRBD1. The length of the CDR3 is 14 residues. Per the germline V gene, CDR1 is MNHNY and CDR2 is SVGAGI (reference sequence). V dropped 2 bases and J dropped 8; count of bases not matched to a gene: 8.

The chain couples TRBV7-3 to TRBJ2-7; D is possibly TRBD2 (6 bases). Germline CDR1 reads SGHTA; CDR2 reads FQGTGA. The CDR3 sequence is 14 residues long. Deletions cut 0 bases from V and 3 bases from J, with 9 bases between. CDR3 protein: CASSLTRLVYEQYF. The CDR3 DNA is TGTGCCAGCAGCTTAACGAGACTAGTCTACGAGCAGTACTTC.